The rows below give T cell receptor beta chains drawn from one sample of a study of T cells in Graves' hyperthyroidism and ophthalmopathy. TCRdb ran MiXCR on the multiplex PCR reads and lists one entry per CDR3 protein. The table lists roughly 570,000 distinct CDR3 sequences, around 46% of them singletons. The sequencing input was peripheral blood or thyroid tissue (not recorded which). The receptors derive from a woman aged 18-35 years with Graves' hyperthyroidism. CDR3s include the opening cysteine and the closing phenylalanine or tryptophan. D genes are given only for firm matches. Only some rows state a clone size, as once, few, many or a class for expanded clones.

size	D	length	J	V	CDR3	DNA
few	NA	11	TRBJ1-2	TRBV11-3	CASSSSYGYTF	TGTGCCAGCAGCTCCTCCTATGGCTACACCTTC
NA	TRBD2	14	TRBJ2-3	TRBV5-1	CASAGLAGEDTQYF	TGCGCCAGCGCGGGACTAGCGGGAGAAGATACGCAGTATTTT
NA	TRBD2	14	TRBJ2-5	TRBV2	CASCLAGGQETQYF	TGTGCCAGCTGCCTAGCGGGAGGGCAAGAGACCCAGTACTTC
NA	NA	15	TRBJ2-7	TRBV5-1	CASSIGTVNQPQQYF	TGCGCCAGCAGCATAGGGACGGTCAATCAGCCCCAGCAGTACTTC
many	NA	13	TRBJ1-5	TRBV20-1	CSARDPRDQPQHF	TGCAGTGCTAGAGATCCCAGAGATCAGCCCCAGCATTTT
NA	NA	10	TRBJ1-2	TRBV19	CASTQDSNTF	TGTGCCAGTACCCAGGACAGCAACACCTTC
many	NA	16	TRBJ2-2	TRBV4-3	CASSQEGGVNTGELFF	TGCGCCAGCAGCCAAGAGGGGGGAGTTAACACCGGGGAGCTGTTTTTT
NA	NA	15	TRBJ1-5	TRBV29-1	CSVEGRGEIGEPQHF	TGCAGCGTTGAAGGCAGGGGAGAAATCGGGGAGCCCCAGCATTTT
NA	NA	14	TRBJ1-3	TRBV12-3/TRBV12-4	CASSPSKVGTTIYF	TGTGCCAGCAGTCCATCGAAGGTCGGGACCACCATATATTTT
many	NA	14	TRBJ1-6	TRBV5-1	CASSRRGVESPLHF	TGCGCCAGCAGCCGCAGGGGTGTTGAATCACCCCTCCACTTT
many	NA	16	TRBJ1-2	TRBV7-2	CASSLFWQSGSYGYTF	TGTGCCAGCAGCTTATTCTGGCAGTCGGGGAGCTATGGCTACACCTTC
many	NA	16	TRBJ1-1	TRBV7-9	CASSLARRDTNTEAFF	TGTGCCAGCAGCTTAGCCCGCCGGGACACTAACACTGAAGCTTTCTTT
many	TRBD1	14	TRBJ1-5	TRBV6-6	CASSRQGSNQPQHF	TGTGCCAGCAGCAGACAGGGAAGCAATCAGCCCCAGCATTTT
NA	TRBD1	14	TRBJ1-4	TRBV10-3	CAITDSQGGEKLFF	TGTGCCATCACCGACTCCCAGGGGGGTGAAAAACTGTTTTTT
many	TRBD1	14	TRBJ1-6	TRBV30	CAWRHGQGYSPLHF	TGTGCCTGGAGGCATGGACAGGGATATTCACCCCTCCACTTT
NA	NA	14	TRBJ1-2	TRBV20-1	CSAKTGPSTYGYTF	TGCAGTGCTAAAACGGGACCCAGCACCTATGGCTACACCTTC
many	NA	13	TRBJ2-1	TRBV7-3	CASSMTSYNEQFF	TGTGCCAGCAGCATGACTAGTTACAATGAGCAGTTCTTC
many	NA	14	TRBJ1-1	TRBV13	CASSPGGSVVEAFF	TGTGCCAGCAGCCCGGGGGGCTCGGTGGTTGAAGCTTTCTTT
many	NA	13	TRBJ1-3	TRBV6-6	CASRQLTGNTIYF	TGTGCCAGCAGACAGTTAACCGGAAACACCATATATTTT